The 23 T cell receptor beta chains given below trace back to one sample, sequenced in a study of T cells after yellow fever vaccination. TCRdb reprocessed the 5' RACE reads via MiXCR and lists one record per CDR3 protein. Altogether some 670,000 distinct CDR3 sequences are present, approximately 13% being singletons, with the ten largest covering more than 12%. The sequencing here drew on PBMCs, taken on the day of the yellow fever booster vaccination. All receptors come from a man aged 25-45 years who received the YFV17D yellow fever vaccine.

The rearrangement uses TRBV11-2 and TRBJ2-6; D is perhaps TRBD2 (6 bases). The germline V gene has CDR1 SGHAT and CDR2 FQNNGV. V was cut by 4 bases and J by 2 bases, with 18 bases left in between. CDR3 length: 18 residues. CDR3 sequence reads: CASSWGRDGGTGANVLTF. For the CDR3, the DNA is TGTGCCAGCAGCTGGGGACGGGACGGGGGTACTGGGGCCAACGTCCTGACTTTC.

This clonotype was seen a handful of times. The chain combines TRBV29-1 with TRBJ2-1; D possibly corresponds to TRBD2 (5 bases). Deletions cut 4 bases from V and 8 bases from J, with 15 bases between. Per germline, CDR1 SQVTM and CDR2 ANQGSEA. CDR3 length: 13 residues. DNA for the CDR3: TGCAGCGTTGTCCTCTTGAGGGCGGATGAGCAGTTCTTC. This encodes CSVVLLRADEQFF.

This clonotype was recorded a few times. This rearrangement joins TRBV20-1 to TRBJ2-3; maybe TRBD2 (5 bases). CDR3 size: 11 residues. The germline V gene has CDR1 DFQATT and CDR2 SNEGSKA (reference sequence). V was cut by 4 bases and J by 11 bases, with 13 bases left in between. CDR3 sequence: CSATLGAEQYF. DNA for the CDR3: TGCAGTGCTACTCTAGGAGCGGAGCAGTATTTT.

V and J are TRBV19 and TRBJ2-6; 8 bases are shared with TRBD1. V shed 3 bases and J 0 bases; nucleotides not matched to a gene: 7. Germline V gene data show CDR1 as LNHDA and CDR2 as SQIVND (reference sequence). The length of the CDR3 is 18 residues. This CDR3 reads CASSILRTGISGANVLTF. The CDR3 DNA follows: TGTGCCAGTAGTATCTTGAGGACAGGGATCTCTGGGGCCAACGTCCTGACTTTC.

The rearrangement links TRBV27 to TRBJ2-3, with a tentative D call TRBD2 (6 bases). V lost 6 bases to trimming and J lost 0 bases, with 13 bases between them. The germline gives CDR1 MNHEY, CDR2 SMNVEV (reference sequence). The CDR3 is made up of 15 amino acids. This CDR3 reads CASRFGGTSTDTQYF. Here the CDR3 DNA reads TGTGCCAGCAGATTTGGGGGGACTAGCACAGATACGCAGTATTTT.

Many counts were recorded for this clonotype. The rearrangement links TRBV20-1 to TRBJ2-7; D is uncertain. The V end was cut by 6 bases, the J end by 0 bases, with 9 bases between. CDR1 DFQATT and CDR2 SNEGSKA come from the germline V gene (reference sequence). This CDR3 comprises 12 residues. As DNA, the CDR3 is TGCAGTGCCCAGCTAGTCTCCTACGAGCAGTACTTC. Translation: CSAQLVSYEQYF.

The sample holds a few counts of this clonotype. V is TRBV20-1 and J is TRBJ1-1; no reliable D call. Germline-derived CDR1 and CDR2 are DFQATT and SNEGSKA (reference sequence). Between the trimmed V and J ends, which lost 3 bases and 11 bases, there was a span of 13 bases. The CDR3 has 11 residues. In DNA, the CDR3 is TGCAGTGCTAGCACTGGGCCGGGGGCTTTCTTT. This codes for CSASTGPGAFF.

This clonotype was recorded a few times. The gene calls are TRBV3-1 and TRBJ2-4; D gene ambiguous. Trimming pared 2 bases from V and 0 bases from J, leaving 8 bases between. Germline V lookup: CDR1 LGHDT, CDR2 YNNKEL (reference sequence). CDR3 length: 15 residues. The CDR3 loop is CASSQKTLAKNIQYF. CDR3 nucleotide sequence: TGTGCCAGCAGCCAAAAGACCCTAGCCAAAAACATTCAGTACTTC.

This clonotype was observed a few times. The chain employs TRBV15 and TRBJ2-5; D call uncertain. CDR1 is LNHNV and CDR2 is YYDKDF in the germline V gene (reference sequence). The germline V and J ends were trimmed by 1 base and 7 bases, with 10 bases remaining between them. The CDR3 contains 13 residues. Here the CDR3 reads CATSRVKAGTQYF. In nucleotides, the CDR3 is TGTGCCACCAGCAGAGTTAAAGCTGGGACCCAGTACTTC.

This clonotype has a count of ten or more. J is TRBJ1-1 and V is TRBV20-1; D is perhaps TRBD1 (5 bases). Per the germline V gene, CDR1 is DFQATT and CDR2 is SNEGSKA (reference sequence). V shed 6 bases and J shed 3 bases, with 26 bases lying between them. The CDR3 has 17 residues. The chain's CDR3 is CSAIGGGAGVLDTEAFF. The CDR3, as DNA: TGCAGTGCCATCGGGGGGGGAGCCGGGGTATTGGACACTGAAGCTTTCTTT.

This clonotype turned up a few times. V gene TRBV4-3 combines with J gene TRBJ1-1; D is unresolved. In germline, CDR1 is LGHNA, CDR2 YSLEER. With 4 bases removed from V and 1 base from J, the gap between germline ends came to 13 bases. The CDR3 consists of 15 residues. CDR3 residues: CASSPGGWTNTEAFF. The CDR3 DNA reads TGCGCCAGCAGCCCTGGCGGCTGGACGAACACTGAAGCTTTCTTT.

The J gene is TRBJ2-1, the V gene TRBV28; 9 bases align to TRBD2. V shed 4 bases and J 0 bases; nucleotides not matched to a gene: 19. CDR3 length equals 21 residues. Germline loops: CDR1 MDHEN, CDR2 SYDVKM. The CDR3 coding sequence is TGTGCCAGCAGTTGGGCTGCTAGCGGGAAGGGGGGATCTAGCTCCTACAATGAGCAGTTCTTC. It codes for CASSWAASGKGGSSSYNEQFF.

This clonotype has more than one count but fewer than ten. CDR3 amino acids: CSAKGTSGYNEQFF. DNA of the CDR3: TGCAGTGCCAAAGGGACTAGCGGGTATAATGAGCAGTTCTTC. This rearrangement joins TRBV20-1 to TRBJ2-1, with TRBD2 matching over 12 bases. Trimming cost V 6 bases and J 7 bases; bases outside gene matches: 7. The CDR3 runs 14 residues. Germline CDR1 DFQATT, CDR2 SNEGSKA (reference sequence).

The rearrangement uses TRBV4-3 and TRBJ2-7; TRBD1 might be the D (8 bases). The CDR3 has 18 residues. CDR1 is LGHNA and CDR2 is YSLEER in the germline V gene. Trimming removed 1 base from V and 2 bases from J, with 21 bases in between. The CDR3 DNA is TGCGCCAGCAGCCAAGGGTTGGGGGCACAGGGGGGGACCTACGAGCAGTACTTC. Amino acids: CASSQGLGAQGGTYEQYF.

The J gene is TRBJ2-7, the V gene TRBV18, with D possibly TRBD1 on 6 matching bases. Germline CDR1 KGHSH, CDR2 LQKENI. The length of the CDR3 is 13 residues. V gave up 8 bases and J gave up 0 bases, with 11 bases separating them. The CDR3 loop reads CASQGIASYEQYF. CDR3 DNA: TGTGCCAGCCAGGGGATAGCCTCCTACGAGCAGTACTTC.

This clonotype was seen ten or more times. The V call is TRBV29-1, the J call TRBJ2-2, with TRBD1 identical over 9 bases. Germline trimming cut 4 bases from V and 5 bases from J; bases unmatched to any gene: 2. The CDR3 is 13 amino acids. CDR1 and CDR2 (germline): SQVTM, ANQGSEA. CDR3 amino acids: CSVGDRVTGELFF. The CDR3 DNA reads as TGCAGCGTTGGGGACAGGGTTACCGGGGAGCTGTTTTTT.

The genes are TRBV29-1 and TRBJ2-2; TRBD2 agrees at 9 bases. The CDR3 is 14 amino acids. The V gene's germline CDR1 is SQVTM and CDR2 ANQGSEA. The V gene end was trimmed by 4 bases and the J gene end by 7 bases; junction bases not matched to a gene: 7. CDR3 nucleotide sequence: TGCAGCGTTGCCAGGACTAGCGTAGGCGGGGAGCTGTTTTTT. Encoded protein: CSVARTSVGGELFF.

This clonotype was recorded a few times. The V call is TRBV27, the J call TRBJ2-6; D tentatively fits TRBD1 or TRBD2 (5 bases each). With 5 bases removed from V and 4 bases from J, the gap between germline ends came to 21 bases. Germline V gives CDR1 MNHEY, CDR2 SMNVEV (reference sequence). The CDR3 is 18 residues long. As DNA, the CDR3 is TGTGCCAGCAGTAACCGACAGACTACTGTTCCGGGGGCCAACGTCCTGACTTTC. Protein product: CASSNRQTTVPGANVLTF.

This clonotype was seen at least ten times. The genes are TRBV20-1 and TRBJ2-1; the match to TRBD2 covers 8 bases. V was pared by 5 bases and J by 6 bases, with 6 bases of the junction left unmatched. The germline V gene encodes CDR1 DFQATT and CDR2 SNEGSKA (reference sequence). The CDR3 covers 13 residues. CDR3 loop: CSAANSGINEQFF. CDR3 DNA: TGCAGTGCTGCGAATAGCGGGATCAATGAGCAGTTCTTC.

This chain connects TRBV11-2 to TRBJ2-7; D is undetermined. V shed 5 bases and J shed 0 bases, with 11 bases lying between them. The germline V gene has CDR1 SGHAT and CDR2 FQNNGV. The CDR3 length is 14 residues. The CDR3 loop reads CASSQQISSYEQYF. Here the CDR3 DNA reads TGTGCCAGCAGCCAGCAGATTAGCTCCTACGAGCAGTACTTC. The whole variable domain, remainder taken from reference TRBV11-2 and TRBJ2-7, is EAGVAQSPRYKIIEKRQSVAFWCNPISGHATLYWYQQILGQGPKLLIQFQNNGVVDDSQLPKDRFSAERLKGVDSTLKIQPAKLEDSAVYLCASSQQISSYEQYFGPGTRLTVT.

This clonotype was seen only a few times. The gene calls are TRBV18 and TRBJ1-1; weak D call: TRBD1 (5 bases). The CDR3 is 15 amino acids. The germline V and J ends were trimmed by 0 bases and 3 bases, with 11 bases remaining between them. CDR1 KGHSH and CDR2 LQKENI come from the germline V gene. The CDR3 loop reads CASSPPEGRDTEAFF. CDR3 coding DNA: TGTGCCAGCTCACCACCGGAGGGGAGGGACACTGAAGCTTTCTTT.

This chain links TRBV20-1 with TRBJ2-5; TRBD2 matches at 13 bases. Trimming took 4 bases from V and 6 from J; bases not matched to a gene: 8. Germline V lookup: CDR1 DFQATT, CDR2 SNEGSKA (reference sequence). CDR3 length: 15 amino acids. The CDR3, as DNA: TGCAGTGCTACCCGGACTAGCGGGAGTTTAAAGACCCAGTACTTC. This gives the protein CSATRTSGSLKTQYF.

The V and J genes are TRBV11-2 and TRBJ2-7; D may be TRBD2 (6 bases). CDR1 SGHAT and CDR2 FQNNGV come from the germline V gene. Between the trimmed V and J ends, which lost 5 bases and 2 bases, there was a span of 16 bases. CDR3 size: 15 residues. The CDR3 region is CASSNTGTLTYEQYF. Here the CDR3 DNA reads TGTGCCAGCAGCAACACCGGGACTTTGACCTACGAGCAGTACTTC. The full variable domain, completed using reference TRBV11-2 and TRBJ2-7, is EAGVAQSPRYKIIEKRQSVAFWCNPISGHATLYWYQQILGQGPKLLIQFQNNGVVDDSQLPKDRFSAERLKGVDSTLKIQPAKLEDSAVYLCASSNTGTLTYEQYFGPGTRLTVT.